The 26 T cell receptor beta chains below were found in one sample sequenced in a study of monozygotic twins with inflammatory bowel disease (dated by TCRdb to the late 2010s). Libraries were constructed by 5' RACE. Data came from an Illumina HiSeq 2500. One entry per CDR3 protein sequence results from the TCRdb reprocessing of the reads, with DNA left out. The table held for this sample gives approximately 400,000 distinct CDR3 sequences. Around 2.6% of the sample comes from the top ten. Sequencing used blood. Source of these receptors: a human donor with ulcerative colitis or Crohn's disease, or a healthy co-twin of an affected twin (not recorded which).

The rearrangement joins TRBV20-1 to TRBJ2-1; TCRdb gives TRBD2 as the D gene, but with no DNA this cannot be confirmed. The CDR3 loop spans 16 amino acids. Looked up from germline, CDR1 is DFQATT and CDR2 is SNEGSKA (reference sequence). The CDR3 spells CSARVRGGFPYNEQFF.

The V and J genes are TRBV27 and TRBJ2-7; TCRdb's D call of TRBD1 is untestable without DNA. Germline CDR1 reads MNHEY; CDR2 reads SMNVEV (reference sequence). The CDR3 consists of 19 residues. The CDR3: CASSLLWGTGGSRSYEQYF.

The chain employs TRBV27 and TRBJ2-7. Germline lookup yields CDR1 MNHEY and CDR2 SMNVEV (reference sequence). CDR3 length: 13 residues. The chain's CDR3 is CASSLINSYEQYF.

The chain is built from TRBV6-5 and TRBJ2-2; TCRdb's D call, TRBD2, is unchecked because there is no DNA. The CDR3 loop spans 17 amino acids. Looked up from germline, CDR1 is MNHEY and CDR2 is SVGAGI. The CDR3 loop is CASSYFWGGGAAGELFF.

The chain couples TRBV5-1 to TRBJ2-3. The CDR3 length is 14 residues. Germline-derived CDR1 and CDR2 are SGHRS and YFSETQ. This CDR3 is CASSLALAIDTQYF.

The rearrangement joins TRBV7-8 to TRBJ2-3; TCRdb outputs TRBD1, but without DNA this stays unchecked. Germline-derived CDR1 and CDR2 are SGHVS and FQNEAQ. There are 13 residues in the CDR3. CDR3 amino acids: CASSLVRQGTQYF.

The rearrangement joins TRBV6-5 to TRBJ1-2; without DNA, the TCRdb call of TRBD1 cannot be checked. The CDR3 loop spans 13 amino acids. The germline CDR1 and CDR2 sequences are MNHEY and SVGAGI. The CDR3 loop is CASSYSDRSGYTF.

CDR3: CASSLSLGSKLNTEAFF. This chain uses TRBV12-3 or TRBV12-4 with TRBJ1-1. CDR3 length: 17 amino acids.

The gene calls are TRBV7-2 and TRBJ2-1; no DNA is available, so the TRBD2 call from TCRdb remains unchecked. The V gene's germline CDR1 is SGHTA and CDR2 FQGNSA. The CDR3 totals 17 residues. The CDR3: CASSPVGGGEGYNEQFF.

The chain couples TRBV5-1 to TRBJ2-5; TCRdb designates TRBD1, a call that cannot be tested without DNA. Germline V gene sequence: CDR1 SGHRS, CDR2 YFSETQ. The CDR3 totals 14 residues. CDR3: CASSQHRNLETQYF.

V usage is TRBV20-1 and J usage is TRBJ2-5; without DNA, the TCRdb call of TRBD1 cannot be checked. This CDR3 is built from 14 residues. The germline gives CDR1 DFQATT, CDR2 SNEGSKA (reference sequence). This CDR3 is CSATPGQGRETQYF.

The chain recombines TRBV4-2 with TRBJ1-4; the D call of TRBD1 rests on TCRdb alone, since no DNA is present to check it. Germline CDR1 LGHNA, CDR2 YNFKEQ. This CDR3 region has 15 residues. CDR3 amino acids: CASSQGGTGVEKLFF.

The V gene is TRBV2, the J gene TRBJ2-1; TCRdb indicates TRBD2, and absent DNA this call remains unverified. The CDR3 contains 14 residues. Germline values: CDR1 SNHLY, CDR2 FYNNEI. Here the CDR3 reads CASDRAYTNNEQFF.

The chain has TRBV4-3 and TRBJ2-2; the D gene TCRdb calls, TRBD1, cannot be checked with no DNA. Germline CDR1 is LGHNA and CDR2 is YSLEER. The CDR3 is made up of 15 amino acids. The CDR3 sequence is CASSLTGGDTGELFF.

The chain has TRBV24-1 and TRBJ2-3; TCRdb's D gene call, TRBD2, goes unchecked for lack of DNA. CDR1 is KGHDR, CDR2 SFDVKD, per germline. There are 14 residues in the CDR3. The CDR3 loop reads CATSGRDYLATQYF.

This chain links TRBV7-9 with TRBJ2-2; TCRdb proposes TRBD1, but this gene call is untestable without DNA. Per the germline V gene, CDR1 is SEHNR and CDR2 is FQNEAQ (reference sequence). CDR3 length equals 12 residues. The CDR3 spells CASSHGGRELFF.

The rearrangement uses TRBV6-2 or TRBV6-3 and TRBJ2-3. The CDR3 loop spans 12 amino acids. Germline CDR1 reads MNHEY; CDR2 reads SVGEGT. CDR3 region: CASKHSADTQYF.

The chain joins TRBV5-1 to TRBJ2-2; TCRdb selects TRBD1, and the lack of DNA leaves this call unchecked. The germline gives CDR1 SGHRS, CDR2 YFSETQ. The CDR3 covers 14 residues. The chain's CDR3 is CASSLGPSTGELFF.

The chain has TRBV5-1 and TRBJ1-5. The CDR3 spans 15 residues. Germline V gene sequence: CDR1 SGHRS, CDR2 YFSETQ. This CDR3 is CASSLGDYSNQPQHF.

The chain couples TRBV4-2 to TRBJ2-1; TCRdb's D call of TRBD2 is untestable without DNA. The germline CDR1 and CDR2 sequences are LGHNA and YNFKEQ. The CDR3 totals 16 residues. This chain's CDR3 is CASSQGELVSDNEQFF.

The chain uses TRBV2 and TRBJ2-2; TCRdb designates TRBD1, a call that cannot be tested without DNA. The CDR3 sequence is 11 residues long. Germline lookup yields CDR1 SNHLY and CDR2 FYNNEI. The CDR3 sequence: CATRGTDSLFF. The whole variable domain, filled in from reference TRBV2 and TRBJ2-2, reads EPEVTQTPSHQVTQMGQEVILRCVPISNHLYFYWYRQILGQKVEFLVSFYNNEISEKSEIFDDQFSVERPDGSNFTLKIRSTKLEDSAMYFCATRGTDSLFFGEGSRLTVL.

CDR3 residues: CASRGAGVGLYNEQFF. This chain links TRBV28 with TRBJ2-1; there is no DNA to check the TCRdb D call of TRBD2. The CDR3 has 16 amino acids. Germline V gives CDR1 MDHEN, CDR2 SYDVKM. Complete variable domain (other parts from reference TRBV28 and TRBJ2-1): DVKVTQSSRYLVKRTGEKVFLECVQDMDHENMFWYRQDPGLGLRLIYFSYDVKMKEKGDIPEGYSVSREKKERFSLILESASTNQTSMYLCASRGAGVGLYNEQFFGPGTRLTVL.

The chain uses TRBV6-5 and TRBJ1-2; TCRdb's D gene call, TRBD1, goes unchecked for lack of DNA. Germline-derived CDR1 and CDR2 are MNHEY and SVGAGI. The CDR3 length is 15 residues. The CDR3 spells CASSYGDRGNSGYTF.

The chain is built from TRBV7-3 and TRBJ1-1; TCRdb returns TRBD1, unconfirmable since there is no DNA. Germline V CDR1 and CDR2: SGHTA, FQGTGA. The CDR3 runs to 15 residues. The chain's CDR3 is CASSPQGGFDTEAFF.

The chain combines TRBV12-3 or TRBV12-4 with TRBJ2-3; the D call from TCRdb, TRBD2, cannot be confirmed without DNA. This CDR3 comprises 16 residues. This CDR3 reads CASSPNSGGASDTQYF.

The chain links TRBV6-6 to TRBJ1-5; TCRdb's D gene call, TRBD1, goes unchecked for lack of DNA. Germline CDR1 MNHNY, CDR2 SVGAGI (reference sequence). CDR3 length equals 13 residues. The CDR3 sequence: CATGTGGGQPQHF.